These 21 T cell receptor beta chains originate from one sample sequenced in a study of T-cell memory formation after mild COVID-19. MiXCR, run by TCRdb on the 5' RACE reads, gives a single entry per CDR3 protein. The sample lists 450,000 or so distinct CDR3 sequences, about 20% occurring once. Source material: PBMCs or a T cell subset sorted from them (not recorded which). The receptors come from an adult woman who had mild COVID-19 (a few samples of this study predate the infection). Cell type and time point are not known.

This clonotype has a handful of counts. J is TRBJ2-1 and V is TRBV19; D is perhaps TRBD2 (5 bases). CDR3 length equals 11 residues. Germline-derived CDR1 and CDR2 are LNHDA and SQIVND (reference sequence). Trimming cost V 6 bases and J 10 bases, with 10 bases left between them. The CDR3 nucleotides are TGTGCCAGTAGAACTCCGGGGGAGCAGTTCTTC. It translates to CASRTPGEQFF.

This clonotype was detected only once. This CDR3 reads CASSRRTSGSSYEQFF. DNA for the CDR3: TGTGCCAGCAGCCGAAGGACTAGCGGGAGTTCTTATGAGCAGTTCTTC. The rearrangement joins TRBV11-3 to TRBJ2-1, with 13 bases fitting TRBD2. Germline V gene data show CDR1 as SGHNT and CDR2 as YENEEA. The V gene end was trimmed by 5 bases and the J gene end by 8 bases; junction bases not matched to a gene: 9. There are 16 residues in the CDR3.

The chain joins TRBV3-1 to TRBJ1-5; a weak D match, TRBD1 (5 bases). This CDR3 is 16 amino acids long. The V gene's germline CDR1 is LGHDT and CDR2 YNNKEL (reference sequence). V dropped 1 base and J dropped 5 bases, with 15 bases sitting between them. CDR3 DNA: TGTGCCAGCAGCCAAGCCGGGGGAATGAGGGATCAGCCCCAGCATTTT. Protein sequence: CASSQAGGMRDQPQHF. Together with reference TRBV3-1 and TRBJ1-5, the CDR3 gives the full variable domain: DTAVSQTPKYLVTQMGNDKSIKCEQNLGHDTMYWYKQDSKKFLKIMFSYNNKELIINETVPNRFSPKSPDKAHLNLHINSLELGDSAVYFCASSQAGGMRDQPQHFGDGTRLSIL.

In nucleotides, the CDR3 is TGTGCCAGCAGCCAAGTAAAGGGCACGGCAAGGGAGACCCAGTACTTC. This translates into CASSQVKGTARETQYF. The gene calls are TRBV12-3 or TRBV12-4 and TRBJ2-5; no clear D gene. The germline V and J ends were trimmed by 6 bases and 5 bases, with 22 bases remaining between them. The CDR3 runs 16 residues.

There are a few counts of this clonotype. For the CDR3, the DNA is TGTGCCAGCAGCGCCTTAGGGTACCAAACTCAAGAGACCCAGTACTTC. It encodes CASSALGYQTQETQYF. The V call is TRBV7-8, the J call TRBJ2-5; no clear D. The CDR3 covers 16 residues. Germline V gene lookup returns CDR1 SGHVS and CDR2 FQNEAQ. V dropped 5 bases and J dropped 2 bases, with 18 bases sitting between them.

The chain has TRBV6-5 and TRBJ1-2; D unclear. Trimming stripped 3 bases from V and 0 bases from J, with 8 bases between. This CDR3 has 14 amino acids. Germline loops: CDR1 MNHEY, CDR2 SVGAGI. Here the CDR3 DNA reads TGTGCCAGCAGTTATAAGGGTACTAACTATGGCTACACCTTC. Protein sequence: CASSYKGTNYGYTF.

The genes are TRBV7-3 and TRBJ2-7, with 8 bases identical to TRBD2. The V gene end was trimmed by 2 bases and the J gene end by 2 bases; junction bases not matched to a gene: 5. The CDR3 is made up of 15 amino acids. The germline CDR1 and CDR2 sequences are SGHTA and FQGTGA. For the CDR3, the DNA is TGTGCCAGCAGCTTATCTACGGGGGGGACCTACGAGCAGTACTTC. Translation: CASSLSTGGTYEQYF.

This clonotype was seen only a few times. This sequence joins TRBV7-9 and TRBJ2-1, with D perhaps being TRBD1 or TRBD2 (5 bases each). The germline V gene encodes CDR1 SEHNR and CDR2 FQNEAQ (reference sequence). Trimming stripped 2 bases from V and 3 bases from J, with 11 bases between. The CDR3 extends over 15 amino acids. This CDR3 reads CASSLTGRNYNEQFF. Here the CDR3 DNA reads TGTGCCAGCAGCTTAACGGGACGGAACTACAATGAGCAGTTCTTC.

The J gene is TRBJ1-3, the V gene TRBV7-9, with D possibly matching TRBD1 (5 bases). The CDR3 spans 16 residues. Deletions cut 1 base from V and 1 base from J, with 11 bases between. From germline, CDR1 is SEHNR and CDR2 FQNEAQ (reference sequence). The chain's CDR3 is CASSLVTGPSGNTIYF. In DNA, the CDR3 is TGTGCCAGCAGCTTAGTCACGGGGCCATCTGGAAACACCATATATTTT. The whole variable domain, remainder taken from reference TRBV7-9 and TRBJ1-3, is DTGVSQNPRHKITKRGQNVTFRCDPISEHNRLYWYRQTLGQGPEFLTYFQNEAQLEKSRLLSDRFSAERPKGSFSTLEIQRTEQGDSAMYLCASSLVTGPSGNTIYFGEGSWLTVV.

This chain joins TRBV7-8 and TRBJ2-7, with D maybe TRBD2 (5 bases). V was cut by 5 bases and J by 3 bases, with 11 bases left in between. This CDR3 region has 13 residues. Germline CDR1 and CDR2: SGHVS and FQNEAQ. DNA of the CDR3: TGTGCCAGCAGCCCTAGCCTCGGCTACGAGCAGTACTTC. Residues: CASSPSLGYEQYF.

The CDR3 loop reads CASGGTGEDTQYF. For the CDR3, the DNA is TGTGCCAGCGGGGGGACCGGGGAAGATACGCAGTATTTT. The chain uses TRBV7-9 and TRBJ2-3; tentatively, D is TRBD2 (6 bases). Germline values: CDR1 SEHNR, CDR2 FQNEAQ (reference sequence). CDR3 length: 13 residues. Trimming removed 8 bases from V and 5 bases from J, with 14 bases in between. Using reference TRBV7-9 and TRBJ2-3 for the parts outside the CDR3, the full variable domain is DTGVSQNPRHKITKRGQNVTFRCDPISEHNRLYWYRQTLGQGPEFLTYFQNEAQLEKSRLLSDRFSAERPKGSFSTLEIQRTEQGDSAMYLCASGGTGEDTQYFGPGTRLTVL.

J is TRBJ2-7 and V is TRBV12-3 or TRBV12-4; D is possibly TRBD1 or TRBD2 (6 bases each). V was pared by 7 bases and J by 6 bases, with 28 bases between. The CDR3 spans 17 residues. The CDR3 DNA reads as TGTGCCAGCAAGGAGGGGGGATGGGGGGTGAATCATTTCGAGCAGTACTTC. This codes for CASKEGGWGVNHFEQYF.

The rearrangement uses TRBV12-3 or TRBV12-4 and TRBJ2-1; TRBD1 agrees at 10 bases. The CDR3 loop spans 13 amino acids. The V and J ends lost 8 bases and 4 bases, in that order; junction bases with no gene match: 2. The CDR3 DNA sequence: TGTGCCAGCGGGACAGGGGATTACAATGAGCAGTTCTTC. It translates to CASGTGDYNEQFF.

The sample holds many counts of this clonotype. The chain links TRBV7-6 to TRBJ2-3; 8 nucleotides align to TRBD2. V shed 3 bases, J shed 3 bases, and the junction held 2 bases outside the gene matches. Germline loops: CDR1 SGHVS, CDR2 FNYEAQ. There are 14 residues in the CDR3. CDR3 sequence: CASSFSGETDTQYF. As DNA, the CDR3 is TGTGCCAGCAGCTTTAGCGGGGAAACAGATACGCAGTATTTT. Supplemented by reference TRBV7-6 and TRBJ2-3, the full variable domain reads GAGVSQSPRYKVTKRGQDVALRCDPISGHVSLYWYRQALGQGPEFLTYFNYEAQQDKSGLPNDRFSAERPEGSISTLTIQRTEQRDSAMYRCASSFSGETDTQYFGPGTRLTVL.

Comment on this clonotype: This could be a read error, since a much larger clone is one nucleotide away. This chain connects TRBV2 to TRBJ1-5; D ambiguous. The V and J ends lost 2 bases and 1 base respectively, with 0 bases between them. This CDR3 is 12 amino acids long. Germline CDR1 and CDR2: SNHLY and FYNNEI. The CDR3 region has the DNA TGTGCCAGCAGTGAAAGCAATCAGCCCCAGCATTTT. It codes for CASSESNQPQHF.

This clonotype has more than one count but fewer than ten. The chain has TRBV29-1 and TRBJ1-2; unclear D gene. The V gene's germline CDR1 is SQVTM and CDR2 ANQGSEA. The CDR3 is 11 amino acids. Trimming cost V 7 bases and J 5 bases, with 11 bases left between them. In nucleotides, the CDR3 is TGCAGCGCTATTAGCGGGTATGGCTACACCTTC. It translates to CSAISGYGYTF.

V usage is TRBV7-9 and J usage is TRBJ2-7, with 10 bases fitting TRBD1. The CDR3 is made up of 16 amino acids. Germline CDR1 is SEHNR and CDR2 is FQNEAQ (reference sequence). Trimming took 5 bases from V and 5 from J; bases not matched to a gene: 12. The CDR3: CASSQYSGTGADEQYF. The CDR3 DNA reads as TGTGCCAGCAGCCAGTATTCCGGGACAGGGGCCGACGAGCAGTACTTC.

This clonotype occurred once. The chain has TRBV25-1 and TRBJ2-5, with TRBD2 matching over 9 bases. The trim removed 10 bases at V and 3 bases at J, leaving 15 bases unmatched. The CDR3 is 16 residues long. Germline lookup yields CDR1 MGHDK and CDR2 SYGVNS. The chain's CDR3 is CATQDSLAGGKETQYF. CDR3 sequence (DNA): TGTGCCACCCAAGATTCGCTGGCGGGGGGGAAAGAGACCCAGTACTTC.

The chain is built from TRBV7-2 and TRBJ1-1; D is uncertain. The CDR3 is 14 amino acids. In germline, CDR1 is SGHTA, CDR2 FQGNSA. The V end lost 1 base, the J end lost 7 bases, and 13 bases lay between the germline ends. The CDR3: CASSLVARGGEAFF. CDR3 sequence (DNA): TGTGCCAGCAGCTTAGTAGCACGAGGAGGTGAAGCTTTCTTT.

This clonotype was seen a handful of times. The chain couples TRBV9 to TRBJ2-3, with D tentatively TRBD1 or TRBD2 (7 bases each). Germline CDR1 SGDLS, CDR2 YYNGEE. The CDR3 is made up of 16 amino acids. Trimming cost V 2 bases and J 2 bases, with 15 bases left between them. The CDR3 is CASSVGGGVITDTQYF. The CDR3 DNA follows: TGTGCCAGCAGCGTGGGAGGGGGCGTGATCACAGATACGCAGTATTTT.

Only a few counts were recorded for this clonotype. The chain links TRBV30 to TRBJ2-1; tentative D call: TRBD1 (6 bases). Germline V lookup: CDR1 GTSNPN, CDR2 SVGIG (reference sequence). The CDR3 loop spans 14 amino acids. The V gene lost 1 base and the J gene lost 4 bases, with 11 bases spanning the gap. CDR3 region: CAWSGTDAYNEQFF. The CDR3 DNA sequence: TGTGCCTGGAGTGGGACAGACGCTTACAATGAGCAGTTCTTC.